This record looks at one T cell receptor beta chain sequence and its context. No cognate antigen has been identified for it. No base qualities exist here, and no much larger clone lies one base off it. The sample is drawn from a study of blood T cell repertoires in COVID-19 (dated by TCRdb to the early 2020s). In terms of the full investigation: Samples from collaborators originated in the United States, Italy and Spain and spanned both the acute and convalescent phases of COVID-19. The prospective study material was composed of cDNA or gDNA derived from T cells, B-cell-depleted T cells, or PBMCs. Deeply sampled blood TCRbeta repertoires from subjects exposed to, actively infected with, or recovered from COVID-19 were included in the dataset. A freely available public database, intended as a resource for researchers studying the immune response to SARS-CoV-2, is where the repertoires were released. Samples came from the ongoing ImmuneRACE study (first 160 participants) plus 1,254 subjects from 6 global collaborators. Nearly every sample came with metadata listing a de-identified subject ID, COVID-19 status, age in years and sex. Where available, HLA class I and class II types were taken from metadata supplied by the sample provider and were not determined by assay-based typing. Study-wide conclusions, independent of this receptor: The quantity of clinical and demographic metadata differed by source and by participant and was supplied without curation.

TCRbeta CDR3 regions were amplified from genomic DNA using the immunoSEQ Assay, a bias-controlled multiplex PCR. The paper's data handling went like this. Nucleated cell counts per sample were estimated from amplification of reference gene primers within the assay. Sequence reads were collapsed and filtered to measure the absolute abundance of every unique TCRbeta CDR3 rearrangement. For each sample, productive Simpson clonality was calculated as the square root of Simpson's diversity index across productive rearrangements. Drawn from immuneACCESS, this table holds only the in-frame rearrangements with V and J called that TCRdb kept. Clones are partly lost; checked studies trace under half to an unresolved V gene and leave the rest unexplained. V and J calls and clone size follow that table, whereas D and trimming were derived from the DNA. The sample profile shows 70,000 or so clones; about 92% of them were found once. The top ten constitute over 8% of the sample.

Whole blood was collected in K2EDTA tubes by collaborating institutions according to the institutions' own protocols. For TCRbeta analysis, collaborators shipped samples in one of three forms: frozen whole blood, isolated PBMCs, or DNA extracted from either of those sample types. Per the germline V gene (reference sequence), GTSNPN is the CDR1 and SVGIG is the CDR2. From the cysteine up to the phenylalanine, the CDR3 has a length of 16 residues. The entry retains the CDR3 DNA only, 48 bases that are in frame from base 1. V is trimmed back by 2 bases and J by 7 bases, and the junction contains 12 bases that no gene match accounts for.

Sequencing was carried out using peripheral blood. The receptor's source is a human donor in a cohort sampled during active COVID-19. This receptor chain uses TRBV30 and TRBJ1-1; TRBD1 lines up with 11 middle nucleotides. The nucleotide sequence is given as TGTGCCTGGAGTACCCCTCACCCGGGACAGGGGGGTGAAGCTTTCTTT. This translates into CAWSTPHPGQGGEAFF.